This T cell receptor beta chain was obtained from a study of cytotoxic CD8 clonotypes in ibrutinib-treated CLL. Clones were read by immunoSEQ multiplex PCR, and TCRdb kept only the in-frame ones, dropping some. The table shows hundreds of thousands of clones, with around 70% occurring only once. The CDR3 extends over 16 amino acids. V gave up 0 bases and J gave up 4 bases; unmatched junction bases: 6. Germline lookup yields CDR1 KGHSH and CDR2 LQKENI. This clonotype was obtained from a human donor with chronic lymphocytic leukemia. Sequences were derived from PBMCs, sampled after 24 months of ibrutinib treatment. This chain connects TRBV18 to TRBJ2-3; 8 bases match TRBD1. The CDR3, as DNA: TGTGCCAGCTCACCACCTCCAGGGGGCGCGGCAGATACGCAGTATTTT. Amino acid sequence: CASSPPPGGAADTQYF.